The 3 T cell receptor beta chains given below trace back to one sample, sequenced in a study of Graves' ophthalmopathy and Graves' hyperthyroidism. Investigators amplified TCR beta CDR3 regions from RNA transcripts. Investigators did first-round RT-PCR with HTBI primers, then second-round multiplex PCR. MiXCR was run by TCRdb on the multiplex PCR reads, yielding one entry per CDR3 protein. Among some 380,000 distinct CDR3 sequences listed, over 15% were seen once. Specimen: peripheral blood. These receptors were taken from a woman under 30 with stable Graves' hyperthyroidism.

Comments on this clonotype: It may be a read error: a sequence one base away is much more abundant. V and J are TRBV7-9 and TRBJ1-6; D gene uncertain. The CDR3 runs to 14 residues. Germline CDR1 reads SEHNR; CDR2 reads FQNEAQ (reference sequence). CDR3 nucleotides: TGTGCCAGCAGCCACTCTGGTCGTAATTCACACCTCCACTTT. Translated, it gives CASSHSGRNSHLHF. The whole variable domain, remainder taken from reference TRBV7-9 and TRBJ1-6, is DTGVSQNPRHKITKRGQNVTFRCDPISEHNRLYWYRQTLGQGPEFLTYFQNEAQLEKSRLLSDRFSAERPKGSFSTLEIQRTEQGDSAMYLCASSHSGRNSHLHFGNGTRLTVT.

This clonotype was seen at least ten times. The J gene is TRBJ2-7, the V gene TRBV6-1; D is possibly TRBD1 or TRBD2 (7 bases each). The CDR3 loop spans 13 amino acids. V dropped 7 bases and J dropped 4 bases, with 14 bases sitting between them. Germline V gives CDR1 MNHNS, CDR2 SASEGT. The CDR3, as DNA: TGTGCCAGCACCAGGGGGGGGGCTTACGAGCAGTACTTC. As protein: CASTRGGAYEQYF.

This clonotype was seen a handful of times. The chain employs TRBV4-2 and TRBJ2-7; D is ambiguous. V gave up 0 bases and J gave up 1 base, with 7 bases separating them. CDR3 length: 14 amino acids. Germline CDR1 LGHNA, CDR2 YNFKEQ. The CDR3 sequence is CASSQDTGSYEQYF. The CDR3 nucleotides read TGTGCCAGCAGCCAAGATACCGGGTCCTACGAGCAGTACTTC.